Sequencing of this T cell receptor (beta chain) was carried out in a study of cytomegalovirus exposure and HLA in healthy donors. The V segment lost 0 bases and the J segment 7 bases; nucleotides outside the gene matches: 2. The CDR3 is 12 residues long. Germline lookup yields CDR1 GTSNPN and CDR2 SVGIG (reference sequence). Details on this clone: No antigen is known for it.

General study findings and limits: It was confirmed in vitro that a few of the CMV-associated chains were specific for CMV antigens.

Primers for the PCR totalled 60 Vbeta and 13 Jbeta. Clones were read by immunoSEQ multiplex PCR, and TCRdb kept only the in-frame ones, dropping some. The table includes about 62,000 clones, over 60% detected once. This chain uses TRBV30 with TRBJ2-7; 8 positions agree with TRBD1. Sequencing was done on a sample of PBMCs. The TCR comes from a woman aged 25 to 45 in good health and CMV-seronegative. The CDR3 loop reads CAWSVTGGEQYF. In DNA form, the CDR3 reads TGTGCCTGGAGTGTAACAGGGGGTGAGCAGTACTTC. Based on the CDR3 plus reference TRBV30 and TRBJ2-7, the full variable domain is SQTIHQWPATLVQPVGSPLSLECTVEGTSNPNLYWYRQAAGRGLQLLFYSVGIGQISSEVPQNLSASRPQDRQFILSSKKLLLSDSGFYLCAWSVTGGEQYFGPGTRLTVT.